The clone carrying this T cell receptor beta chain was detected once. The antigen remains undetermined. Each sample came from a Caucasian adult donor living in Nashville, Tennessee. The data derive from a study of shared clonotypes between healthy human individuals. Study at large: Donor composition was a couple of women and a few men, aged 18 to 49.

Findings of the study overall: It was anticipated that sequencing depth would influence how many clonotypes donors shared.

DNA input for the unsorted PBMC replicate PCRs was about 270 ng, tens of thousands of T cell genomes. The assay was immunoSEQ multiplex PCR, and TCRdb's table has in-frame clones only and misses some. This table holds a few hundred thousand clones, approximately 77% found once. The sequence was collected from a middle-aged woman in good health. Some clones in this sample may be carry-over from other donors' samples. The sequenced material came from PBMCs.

The DNA for the CDR3 is TGTGCCTGGAGCCTGAGCTCTGGAAACACCATATATTTT. Its translation is CAWSLSSGNTIYF. The J gene is TRBJ1-3, the V gene TRBV30; D unresolved. This CDR3 comprises 13 residues. In germline, CDR1 is GTSNPN, CDR2 SVGIG (reference sequence). The V gene lost 3 bases and the J gene lost 0 bases, with 6 bases spanning the gap.